This T cell receptor (beta chain) derives from a study of T cells in Graves' hyperthyroidism and ophthalmopathy. About the study: Peripheral blood was obtained at initial diagnosis, preceding any treatment. Study-level points and caveats: A model using 13 V-J features told ophthalmopathy apart from stable hyperthyroidism.

Regions amplified from RNA transcripts were the TCR beta CDR3 regions. HTBI primers were used for first-round RT-PCR of the TCR CDR3. MiXCR, applied by TCRdb to the multiplex PCR reads, yields one record per CDR3 protein. Of approximately 400,000 distinct CDR3 sequences in the sample, 20% to 30% were seen once. The CDR3 contains 14 residues. CDR1 and CDR2 (germline): LGHDT, YNNKEL (reference sequence). The ends lost 3 bases at V and 7 bases at J; junction bases unmatched: 5. This clonotype was observed many times. The target antigen is unknown. The diagnoses drew upon clinical symptoms, serum thyroxine and TRAb, thyroid ultrasound and orbital computed tomography. PBMCs came from about 10 ml fresh peripheral blood.

Sequencing was performed on blood. V gene TRBV3-1 combines with J gene TRBJ2-1, with 8 positions matching TRBD1. The TCR sequence derives from a man in his forties or fifties with Graves' hyperthyroidism. Here the CDR3 DNA reads TGTGCCAGCAGCCAGACAGGGGCCTGGAATGAGCAGTTCTTC. Amino acids: CASSQTGAWNEQFF.